The rows below give T cell receptor beta chains drawn from one sample of a study of CD8 T cells in ankylosing spondylitis. TCRdb reprocessed the 5' RACE reads via MiXCR and lists one record per CDR3 protein. The table lists approximately 250,000 distinct CDR3 sequences, roughly 8% of them singletons. The source material was blood, either unsorted or a sorted T cell fraction (not recorded which). The receptor set was obtained from a female donor with ankylosing spondylitis or in good health (not recorded which). Both conserved end residues are part of each CDR3. D genes are given only for firm matches. Clone size appears in some rows only: once, few, many, or a class for an expanded clone.

d_gene: .; v_gene: TRBV5-5; abundance: many; j_gene: TRBJ1-2; CDR3aa: CASSSGAAYGYTF; CDR3nt: TGTGCCAGCAGCTCCGGGGCAGCCTATGGCTACACCTTC
d_gene: TRBD2; v_gene: TRBV5-8; abundance: many; j_gene: TRBJ2-3; CDR3aa: CASSPGLAEAGDTQYF; CDR3nt: TGTGCCAGCAGCCCGGGACTAGCGGAGGCGGGAGATACGCAGTATTTT
d_gene: .; v_gene: TRBV19; abundance: many; j_gene: TRBJ2-1; CDR3aa: CASSATNEQFF; CDR3nt: TGTGCCAGTAGTGCGACCAATGAGCAGTTCTTC
d_gene: TRBD1; v_gene: TRBV5-1; abundance: many; j_gene: TRBJ2-5; CDR3aa: CASSLTGPETQYF; CDR3nt: TGCGCCAGCAGCCTGACAGGGCCTGAGACCCAGTACTTC
d_gene: .; v_gene: TRBV25-1; abundance: many; j_gene: TRBJ2-1; CDR3aa: CASRSSSYTVYNEQFF; CDR3nt: TGTGCCAGCAGGAGTTCTAGTTACACGGTCTACAATGAGCAGTTCTTC
d_gene: .; v_gene: TRBV5-5; abundance: few; j_gene: TRBJ2-2; CDR3aa: CASSLMALGTITGELFF; CDR3nt: TGTGCCAGCAGCTTGATGGCCCTGGGGACGATCACCGGGGAGCTGTTTTTT
d_gene: .; v_gene: TRBV20-1; abundance: many; j_gene: TRBJ2-5; CDR3aa: CSARRQRQETQYF; CDR3nt: TGCAGTGCTAGGAGGCAGCGTCAAGAGACCCAGTACTTC
d_gene: TRBD2; v_gene: TRBV20-1; abundance: few; j_gene: TRBJ2-1; CDR3aa: CSATPGLAGSSGEQFF; CDR3nt: TGCAGTGCGACCCCAGGACTAGCGGGCTCCTCAGGGGAGCAGTTCTTC
d_gene: TRBD1; v_gene: TRBV12-3/TRBV12-4; abundance: many; j_gene: TRBJ2-7; CDR3aa: CASSLSTGFEQYF; CDR3nt: TGTGCCAGCAGTCTCTCGACAGGGTTCGAGCAGTACTTC
d_gene: .; v_gene: TRBV20-1; abundance: many; j_gene: TRBJ2-5; CDR3aa: CSALRDPETQYF; CDR3nt: TGCAGTGCTCTGCGGGATCCAGAGACCCAGTACTTC
d_gene: .; v_gene: TRBV12-3/TRBV12-4; abundance: many; j_gene: TRBJ1-1; CDR3aa: CASSLGGFDTEAFF; CDR3nt: TGTGCCAGCAGCCTCGGTGGTTTTGACACTGAAGCTTTCTTT
d_gene: .; v_gene: TRBV14; abundance: many; j_gene: TRBJ1-6; CDR3aa: CASSQEVNNSPLHF; CDR3nt: TGTGCCAGCAGCCAAGAAGTAAATAATTCACCCCTCCACTTT
d_gene: TRBD1; v_gene: TRBV10-3; abundance: few; j_gene: TRBJ1-1; CDR3aa: CATYTGGGTEAFF; CDR3nt: TGTGCCACCTATACAGGGGGTGGAACTGAAGCTTTCTTT
d_gene: TRBD1; v_gene: TRBV12-3/TRBV12-4; abundance: many; j_gene: TRBJ1-5; CDR3aa: CASSQGEHQPQHF; CDR3nt: TGTGCCAGCAGCCAGGGGGAACATCAGCCCCAGCATTTT
d_gene: .; v_gene: TRBV24-1; abundance: many; j_gene: TRBJ2-1; CDR3aa: CATSDPLEYEQFF; CDR3nt: TGTGCCACCAGTGATCCACTAGAGTATGAGCAGTTCTTC
d_gene: TRBD2; v_gene: TRBV5-1; abundance: many; j_gene: TRBJ2-5; CDR3aa: CASSRLLAGEGETQYF; CDR3nt: TGCGCCAGCAGCCGGCTGCTAGCGGGAGAGGGGGAGACCCAGTACTTC
d_gene: TRBD2; v_gene: TRBV20-1; abundance: .; j_gene: TRBJ2-1; CDR3aa: CSARDLRGPMAGGYNEQFF; CDR3nt: TGCAGTGCTAGAGATCTGCGGGGACCTATGGCGGGAGGCTACAATGAGCAGTTCTTC
d_gene: .; v_gene: TRBV4-2; abundance: many; j_gene: TRBJ2-1; CDR3aa: CASRLGGEQFF; CDR3nt: TGTGCCAGCAGATTGGGGGGTGAGCAGTTCTTC
d_gene: .; v_gene: TRBV9; abundance: many; j_gene: TRBJ1-1; CDR3aa: CASSPVGHTATEAFF; CDR3nt: TGTGCCAGCAGCCCCGTGGGACATACAGCCACTGAAGCTTTCTTT
d_gene: .; v_gene: TRBV9; abundance: .; j_gene: TRBJ2-1; CDR3aa: CASSAWGNEQFF; CDR3nt: TGTGCCAGCAGCGCCTGGGGCAATGAGCAGTTCTTC
d_gene: .; v_gene: TRBV25-1; abundance: .; j_gene: TRBJ2-5; CDR3aa: CASSRQVGLQETQYF; CDR3nt: TGTGCCAGCAGTCGGCAGGTCGGACTGCAAGAGACCCAGTACTTC
d_gene: .; v_gene: TRBV29-1; abundance: many; j_gene: TRBJ2-5; CDR3aa: CSAGTSTQETQYF; CDR3nt: TGCAGCGCCGGAACTAGCACCCAAGAGACCCAGTACTTC
d_gene: .; v_gene: TRBV28; abundance: many; j_gene: TRBJ2-7; CDR3aa: CASSISGPPYEQYF; CDR3nt: TGTGCCAGCAGTATCTCGGGACCCCCCTACGAGCAGTACTTC
d_gene: .; v_gene: TRBV29-1; abundance: many; j_gene: TRBJ2-7; CDR3aa: CSVGSRYEQYF; CDR3nt: TGCAGCGTTGGTAGTCGGTACGAGCAGTACTTC
d_gene: TRBD1; v_gene: TRBV5-6; abundance: many; j_gene: TRBJ2-5; CDR3aa: CASSLVWDRSQETQYF; CDR3nt: TGTGCCAGCAGCTTGGTTTGGGACAGGAGTCAAGAGACCCAGTACTTC
d_gene: TRBD1; v_gene: TRBV29-1; abundance: many; j_gene: TRBJ2-1; CDR3aa: CSVGTGNEQFF; CDR3nt: TGCAGCGTTGGGACAGGGAATGAGCAGTTCTTC
d_gene: .; v_gene: TRBV7-9; abundance: .; j_gene: TRBJ1-1; CDR3aa: CASSLRNRGMNTEAFF; CDR3nt: TGTGCCAGCAGCTTAAGAAACCGGGGAATGAACACTGAAGCTTTCTTT
d_gene: .; v_gene: TRBV12-3/TRBV12-4; abundance: many; j_gene: TRBJ2-1; CDR3aa: CASRLEYNEQFF; CDR3nt: TGTGCCAGCAGACTAGAGTACAATGAGCAGTTCTTC